This TCR beta chain was identified in a study of a mutant IDH1 vaccine in newly diagnosed glioma (dated by TCRdb to about 2021). As for the study more broadly: Eight vaccinations were administered to patients in weeks 1, 3, 5, 7, 11, 15, 19 and 23, corresponding to visits V03 through V10. In the chemotherapy-containing groups, vaccination started alongside temozolomide cycles, whereas in patients who had radiotherapy alone it started 4-6 weeks after radiotherapy. Of the approximately 35 treated patients, 62.5% were male and 37.5% were female, and a mean age of roughly 40 years was recorded. Prior to enrollment, standard therapy consisting of radiotherapy alone, temozolomide alone, or radiochemotherapy with temozolomide had been administered to patients, with the combination being received by most patients. Six visits were used for peripheral blood collection: V03 (baseline), V05, V07, V10, V12 and V13. For exploratory analyses, longitudinal TCRB deep sequencing was carried out in 25 treated patients wherever samples were available. Summary of the overall study and its limitations: The authors stated that sample limitations prevented analyses of patient blood samples from being reproduced. Vaccine-induced immune responses across multiple MHC alleles were detected in around 92% of patients. Changes in the top peripheral T cell clonotypes picked up by TCRB sequencing did not appear to be linked to pseudoprogression. Selection of PBMC samples for TCRB deep sequencing was based on availability.

About this clone itself: The specificity of this receptor is unknown. Base-call qualities are not available, and no considerably larger clone is one nucleotide away.

Libraries were built with the immunoSEQ multiplex PCR assay. Rearranged TCR beta chain sequences were amplified using the hsTCRB Kit according to the manufacturer's protocol. An Illumina MiSeq was used to sequence the TCRB libraries. On the study's bioinformatics: The proprietary platform of the kit vendor was used for demultiplexing, trimming and gene mapping. Sourced from immuneACCESS, this table was stored by TCRdb with only in-frame sequences that have V and J called. A share of the clones is absent; for the studies checked, an unresolved V gene accounts for under half, and the remainder has no known explanation. That table is the source of V, J and clone size, and D and trimming were worked out from the DNA. The table for this sample lists tens of thousands of clones; 70% to 85% of them were counted only once. The top ten clones comprise 3% to 3.5% of the sample. Germline trimming: 1 base from V, 8 bases from J; junction bases outside gene matches: 14. The cysteine opens and the phenylalanine closes a CDR3 of 17 amino acids. Here the CDR3 DNA is all that survives: 51 bases in frame from base 1. Per the germline V gene (reference sequence), SGHNT is the CDR1 and YYREEE is the CDR2.

The time point label here, explained by the study, means: week 5, during vaccination. Every vaccine dose consisted of 300 ug of a 20-mer mutant IDH1 peptide in Montanide, administered subcutaneously together with topical imiquimod. The donors had newly diagnosed IDH1-mutant astrocytomas of WHO grade 3 or 4 that showed loss of nuclear ATRX. The samples were drawn from NOA16, a multicentre, single-arm, open-label phase I trial in Germany that tested a mutant IDH1 peptide vaccine in humans for the first time. The DNeasy Blood and Tissue Kit was used to extract genomic DNA from EDTA blood for TCRB sequencing.

The receptor was isolated from a woman between 18 and 29 years old with glioma. Some clones in this sample may be carry-over from other donors' samples. Sequencing was performed on PBMCs, taken from a glioma patient whose treatment included an IDH1 peptide vaccine. Recombination joined TRBV5-4 with TRBJ2-1; TRBD1 agrees with 8 junctional bases. The sequenced DNA is TGTGCCAGCAGCTTGTTTTCTCTGGCAGGGGGCGAGCATGAGCAGTTCTTC. It translates to CASSLFSLAGGEHEQFF.